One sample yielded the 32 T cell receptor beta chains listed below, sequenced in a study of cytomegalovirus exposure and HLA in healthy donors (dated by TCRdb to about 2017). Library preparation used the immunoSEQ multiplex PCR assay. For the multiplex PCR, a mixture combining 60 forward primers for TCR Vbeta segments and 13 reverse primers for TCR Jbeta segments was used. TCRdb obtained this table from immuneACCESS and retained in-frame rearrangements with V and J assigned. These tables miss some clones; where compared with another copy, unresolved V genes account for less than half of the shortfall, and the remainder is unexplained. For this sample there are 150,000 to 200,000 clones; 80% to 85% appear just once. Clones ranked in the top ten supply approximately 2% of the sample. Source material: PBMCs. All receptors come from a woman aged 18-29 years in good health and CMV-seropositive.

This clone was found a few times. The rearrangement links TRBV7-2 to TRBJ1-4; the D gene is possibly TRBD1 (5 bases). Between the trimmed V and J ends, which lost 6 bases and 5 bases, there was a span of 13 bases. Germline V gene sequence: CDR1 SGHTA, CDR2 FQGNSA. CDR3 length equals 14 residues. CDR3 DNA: TGTGCCAGCAGTCTAGACAGACCGAATGAAAAACTGTTTTTT. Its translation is CASSLDRPNEKLFF.

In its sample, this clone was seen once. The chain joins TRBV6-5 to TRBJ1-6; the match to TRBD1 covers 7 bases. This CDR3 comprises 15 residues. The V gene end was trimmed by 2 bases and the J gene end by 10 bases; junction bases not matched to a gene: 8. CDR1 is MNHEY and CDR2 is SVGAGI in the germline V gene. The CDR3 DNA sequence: TGTGCCAGCAGTTACGTGGACAGGATGGCCTCACCCCTCCACTTT. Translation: CASSYVDRMASPLHF.

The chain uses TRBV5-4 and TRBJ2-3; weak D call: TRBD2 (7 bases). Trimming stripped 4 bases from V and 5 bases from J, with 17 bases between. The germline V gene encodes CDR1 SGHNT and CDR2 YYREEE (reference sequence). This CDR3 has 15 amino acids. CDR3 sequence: CASSPFEGGGDTQYF. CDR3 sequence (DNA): TGTGCCAGCAGCCCCTTTGAAGGGGGGGGAGATACGCAGTATTTT.

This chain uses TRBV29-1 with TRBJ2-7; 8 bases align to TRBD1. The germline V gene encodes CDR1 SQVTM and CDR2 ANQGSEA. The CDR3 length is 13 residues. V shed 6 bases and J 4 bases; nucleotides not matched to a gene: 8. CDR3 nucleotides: TGCAGCGTCGGCCGGGACAGGCTGTACGAGCAGTACTTC. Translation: CSVGRDRLYEQYF.

The CDR3 nucleotides are TGTGCCTGGAGGGAGAGGCAGAAGCCTAAAGCTTTCTTT. It codes for CAWRERQKPKAFF. The rearrangement uses TRBV30 and TRBJ1-1; no definite D call. Per the germline V gene, CDR1 is GTSNPN and CDR2 is SVGIG (reference sequence). The V end lost 3 bases, the J end lost 9 bases, and 17 bases lay between the germline ends. This CDR3 spans 13 amino acids.

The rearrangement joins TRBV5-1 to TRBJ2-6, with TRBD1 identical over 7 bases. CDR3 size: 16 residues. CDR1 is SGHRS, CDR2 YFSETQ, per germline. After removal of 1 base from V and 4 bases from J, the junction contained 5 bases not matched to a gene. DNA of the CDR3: TGCGCCAGCAGCTTGAGACAGGGCTCGGGGGCCAACGTCCTGACTTTC. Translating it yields CASSLRQGSGANVLTF.

CDR3: CASSHEQGRVHNEQFF. CDR3 sequence (DNA): TGCGCCAGCAGCCATGAACAGGGGCGTGTTCACAATGAGCAGTTCTTC. This chain connects TRBV5-1 to TRBJ2-1; 7 nucleotides line up with TRBD1. The CDR3 extends over 16 amino acids. The V gene's germline CDR1 is SGHRS and CDR2 YFSETQ. V was pared by 4 bases and J by 5 bases, with 12 bases of the junction left unmatched.

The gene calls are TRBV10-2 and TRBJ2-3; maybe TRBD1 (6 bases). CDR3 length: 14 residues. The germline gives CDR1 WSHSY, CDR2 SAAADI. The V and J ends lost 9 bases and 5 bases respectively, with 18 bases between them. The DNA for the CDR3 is TGCGCCAGTACAGGGCGAACGGTAGGAGATACGCAGTATTTT. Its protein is CASTGRTVGDTQYF.

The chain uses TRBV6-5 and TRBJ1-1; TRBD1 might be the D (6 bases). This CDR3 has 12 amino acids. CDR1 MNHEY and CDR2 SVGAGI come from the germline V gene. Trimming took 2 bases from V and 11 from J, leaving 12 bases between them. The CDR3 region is CASSYIGGAAFF. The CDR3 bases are TGTGCCAGCAGTTACATCGGGGGGGCGGCTTTCTTT.

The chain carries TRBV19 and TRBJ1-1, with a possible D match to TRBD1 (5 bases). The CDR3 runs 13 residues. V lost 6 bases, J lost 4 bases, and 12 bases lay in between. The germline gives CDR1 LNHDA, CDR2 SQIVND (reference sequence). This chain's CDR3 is CASSRVGGTEAFF. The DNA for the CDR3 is TGTGCCAGTAGCAGGGTTGGCGGCACTGAAGCTTTCTTT.

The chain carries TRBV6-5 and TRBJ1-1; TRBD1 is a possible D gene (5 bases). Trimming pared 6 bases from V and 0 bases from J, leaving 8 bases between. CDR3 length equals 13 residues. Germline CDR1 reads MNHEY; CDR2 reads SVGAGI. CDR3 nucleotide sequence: TGTGCCAGCAGGTTAGGGGTGAACACTGAAGCTTTCTTT. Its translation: CASRLGVNTEAFF.

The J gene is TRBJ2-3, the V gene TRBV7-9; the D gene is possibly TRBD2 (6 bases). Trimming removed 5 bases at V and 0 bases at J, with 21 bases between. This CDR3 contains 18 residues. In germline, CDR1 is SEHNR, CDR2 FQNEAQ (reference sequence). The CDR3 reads CASSTPGTLFLSTDTQYF. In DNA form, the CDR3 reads TGTGCCAGCAGCACCCCCGGGACTCTCTTTCTTAGCACAGATACGCAGTATTTT.

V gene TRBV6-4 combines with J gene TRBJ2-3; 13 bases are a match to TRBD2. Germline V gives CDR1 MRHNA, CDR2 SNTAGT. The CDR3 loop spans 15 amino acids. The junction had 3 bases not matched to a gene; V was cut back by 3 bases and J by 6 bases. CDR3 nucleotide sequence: TGTGCCAGCAGTGAAGGGACTAGCGGGGCGGATACGCAGTATTTT. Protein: CASSEGTSGADTQYF.

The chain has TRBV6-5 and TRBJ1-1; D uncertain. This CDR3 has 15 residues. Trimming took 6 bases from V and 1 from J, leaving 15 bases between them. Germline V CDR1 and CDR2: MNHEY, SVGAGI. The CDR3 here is CASRRPRAGNTEAFF. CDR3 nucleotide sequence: TGTGCCAGCAGACGCCCTAGGGCGGGGAACACTGAAGCTTTCTTT.

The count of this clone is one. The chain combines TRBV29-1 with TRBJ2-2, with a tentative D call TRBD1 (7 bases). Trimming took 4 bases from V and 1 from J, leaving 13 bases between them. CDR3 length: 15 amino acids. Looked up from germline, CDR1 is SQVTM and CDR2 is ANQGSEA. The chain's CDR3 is CSVVGRQGNTGELFF. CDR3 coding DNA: TGCAGCGTTGTCGGGAGACAGGGGAACACCGGGGAGCTGTTTTTT.

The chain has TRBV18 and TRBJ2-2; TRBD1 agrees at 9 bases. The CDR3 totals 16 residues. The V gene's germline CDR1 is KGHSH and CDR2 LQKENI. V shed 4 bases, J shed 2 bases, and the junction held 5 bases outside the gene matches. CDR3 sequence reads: CASSQRTGVNTGELFF. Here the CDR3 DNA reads TGTGCCAGCTCACAGAGGACAGGGGTAAACACCGGGGAGCTGTTTTTT.

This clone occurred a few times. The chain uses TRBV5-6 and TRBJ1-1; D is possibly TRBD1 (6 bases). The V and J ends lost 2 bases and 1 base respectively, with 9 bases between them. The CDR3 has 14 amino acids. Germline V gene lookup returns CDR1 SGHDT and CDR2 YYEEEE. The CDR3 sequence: CASSFWTENTEAFF. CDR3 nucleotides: TGTGCCAGCAGCTTCTGGACAGAGAACACTGAAGCTTTCTTT.

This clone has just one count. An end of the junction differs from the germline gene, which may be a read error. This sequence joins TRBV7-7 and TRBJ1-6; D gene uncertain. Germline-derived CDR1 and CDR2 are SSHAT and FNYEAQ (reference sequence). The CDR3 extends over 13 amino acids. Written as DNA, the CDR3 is TGTGCTAGCAGCTTGGCCAGAAATTCACCCCTCCACTTT. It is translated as CASSLARNSPLHF.

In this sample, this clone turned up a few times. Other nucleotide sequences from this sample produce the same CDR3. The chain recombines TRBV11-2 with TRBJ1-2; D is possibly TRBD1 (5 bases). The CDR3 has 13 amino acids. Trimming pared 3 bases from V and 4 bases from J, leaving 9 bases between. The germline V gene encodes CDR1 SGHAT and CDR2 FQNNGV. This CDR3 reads CASSLGLGYGYTF. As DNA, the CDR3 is TGTGCCAGCAGCTTGGGGCTGGGCTATGGCTACACCTTC.

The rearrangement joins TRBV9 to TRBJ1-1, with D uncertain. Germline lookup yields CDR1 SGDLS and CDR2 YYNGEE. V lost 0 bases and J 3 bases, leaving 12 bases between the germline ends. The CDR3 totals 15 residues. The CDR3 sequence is CASSVGEIIHTEAFF. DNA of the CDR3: TGTGCCAGCAGCGTAGGAGAGATTATCCACACTGAAGCTTTCTTT.

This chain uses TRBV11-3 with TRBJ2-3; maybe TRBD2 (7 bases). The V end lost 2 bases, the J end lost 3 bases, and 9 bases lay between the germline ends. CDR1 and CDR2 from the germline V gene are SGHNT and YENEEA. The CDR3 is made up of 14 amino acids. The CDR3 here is CASSLRGGTDTQYF. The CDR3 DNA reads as TGTGCCAGCAGCTTAAGGGGGGGAACAGATACGCAGTATTTT.

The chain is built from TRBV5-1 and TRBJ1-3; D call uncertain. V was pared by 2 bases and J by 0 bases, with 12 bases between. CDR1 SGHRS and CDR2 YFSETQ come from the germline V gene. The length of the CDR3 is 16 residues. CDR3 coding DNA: TGCGCCAGCAGCTTCGAGGAGAGTACCTCTGGAAACACCATATATTTT. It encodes CASSFEESTSGNTIYF.

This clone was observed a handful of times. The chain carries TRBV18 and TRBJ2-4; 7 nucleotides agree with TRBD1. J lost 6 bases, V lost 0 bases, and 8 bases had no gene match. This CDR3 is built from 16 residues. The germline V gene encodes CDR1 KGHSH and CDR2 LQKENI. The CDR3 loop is CASSPPLQGRGNIQYF. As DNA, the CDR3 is TGTGCCAGCTCACCACCCCTACAGGGGCGAGGAAACATTCAGTACTTC.

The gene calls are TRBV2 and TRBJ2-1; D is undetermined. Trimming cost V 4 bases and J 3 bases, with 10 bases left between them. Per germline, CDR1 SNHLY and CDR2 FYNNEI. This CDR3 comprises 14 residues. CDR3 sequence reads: CASSGDSSYNEQFF. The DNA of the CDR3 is TGTGCCAGCAGTGGCGATAGCAGCTACAATGAGCAGTTCTTC. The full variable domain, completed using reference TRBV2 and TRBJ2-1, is EPEVTQTPSHQVTQMGQEVILRCVPISNHLYFYWYRQILGQKVEFLVSFYNNEISEKSEIFDDQFSVERPDGSNFTLKIRSTKLEDSAMYFCASSGDSSYNEQFFGPGTRLTVL.

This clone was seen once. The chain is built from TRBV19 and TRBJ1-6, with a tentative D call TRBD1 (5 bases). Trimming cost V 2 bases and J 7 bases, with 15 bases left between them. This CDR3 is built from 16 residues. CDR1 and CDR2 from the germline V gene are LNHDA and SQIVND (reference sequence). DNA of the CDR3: TGTGCCAGTAGTATATTCATGACAGTTACGAATTCACCCCTCCACTTT. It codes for CASSIFMTVTNSPLHF.

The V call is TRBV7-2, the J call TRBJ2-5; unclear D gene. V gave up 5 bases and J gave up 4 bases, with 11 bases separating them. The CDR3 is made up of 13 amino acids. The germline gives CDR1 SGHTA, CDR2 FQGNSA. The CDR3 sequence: CASSPSLRETQYF. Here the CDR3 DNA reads TGTGCCAGCAGCCCAAGTCTCAGAGAGACCCAGTACTTC.

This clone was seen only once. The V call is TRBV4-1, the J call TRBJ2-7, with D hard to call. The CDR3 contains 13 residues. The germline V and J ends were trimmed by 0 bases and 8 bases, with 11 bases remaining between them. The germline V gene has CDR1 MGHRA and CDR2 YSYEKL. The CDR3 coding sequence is TGCGCCAGCAGCCAAGATTCCGAAGCCAAGCAGTACTTC. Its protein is CASSQDSEAKQYF.

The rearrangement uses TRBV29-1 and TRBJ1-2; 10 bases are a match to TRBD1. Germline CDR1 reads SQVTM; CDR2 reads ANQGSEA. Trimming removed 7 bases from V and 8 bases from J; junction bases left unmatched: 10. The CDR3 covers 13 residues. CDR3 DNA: TGCAGCGCCGAGACAGGGGGCTCATTGGGCTACACCTTC. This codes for CSAETGGSLGYTF.

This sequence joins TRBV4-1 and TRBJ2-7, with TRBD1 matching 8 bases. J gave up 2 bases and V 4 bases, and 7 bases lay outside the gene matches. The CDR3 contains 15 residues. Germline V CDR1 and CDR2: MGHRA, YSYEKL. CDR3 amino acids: CASSRSPGQAYEQYF. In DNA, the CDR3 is TGCGCCAGCAGCCGATCACCGGGACAGGCCTACGAGCAGTACTTC.

The CDR3 sequence is CASSGPMGVWANTEAFF. The CDR3 DNA follows: TGTGCCAGCAGCGGTCCGATGGGAGTCTGGGCGAACACTGAAGCTTTCTTT. The chain joins TRBV7-8 to TRBJ1-1; D not resolved. CDR1 SGHVS and CDR2 FQNEAQ come from the germline V gene. The V gene lost 5 bases and the J gene lost 1 base, with 20 bases spanning the gap. The CDR3 spans 17 residues.

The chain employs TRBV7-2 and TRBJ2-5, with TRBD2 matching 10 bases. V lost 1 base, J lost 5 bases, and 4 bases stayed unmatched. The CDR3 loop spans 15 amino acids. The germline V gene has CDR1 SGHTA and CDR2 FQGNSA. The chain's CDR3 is CASSLELAGAETQYF. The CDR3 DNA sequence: TGTGCCAGCAGCTTAGAGCTAGCGGGGGCGGAGACCCAGTACTTC.

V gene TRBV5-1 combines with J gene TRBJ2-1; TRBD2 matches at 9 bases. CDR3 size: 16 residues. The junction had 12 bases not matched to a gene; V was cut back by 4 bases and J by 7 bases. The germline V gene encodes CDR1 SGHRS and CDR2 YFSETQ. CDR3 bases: TGCGCCAGCAGCCCCGCCGTGCGGGGGGGCGGGAATGAGCAGTTCTTC. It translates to CASSPAVRGGGNEQFF.